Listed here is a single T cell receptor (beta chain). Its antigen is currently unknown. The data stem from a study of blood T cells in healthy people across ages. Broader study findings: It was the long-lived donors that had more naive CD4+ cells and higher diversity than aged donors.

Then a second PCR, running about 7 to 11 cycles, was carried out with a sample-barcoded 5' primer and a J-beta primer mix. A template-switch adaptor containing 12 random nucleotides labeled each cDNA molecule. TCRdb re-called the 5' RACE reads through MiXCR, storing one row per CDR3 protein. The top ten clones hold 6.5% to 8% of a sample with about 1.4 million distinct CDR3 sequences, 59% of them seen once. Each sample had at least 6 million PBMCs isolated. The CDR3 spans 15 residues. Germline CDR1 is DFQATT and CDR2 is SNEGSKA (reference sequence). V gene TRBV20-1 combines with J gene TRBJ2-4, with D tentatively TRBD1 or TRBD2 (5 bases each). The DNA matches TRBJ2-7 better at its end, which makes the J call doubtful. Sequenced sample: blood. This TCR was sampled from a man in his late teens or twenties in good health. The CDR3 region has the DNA TGCAGTGCTAGAGGAGGGGAACCTAGTGTCTACGAGCAGTACTTC. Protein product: CSARGGEPSVYEQYF.